Presented here are 28 T cell receptor beta chains from one specimen sequenced in a study of blood T cells in healthy people across ages. Sample-barcoded 5' priming and a J-beta primer mix drove a second PCR of roughly 6 to 12 cycles. TCRdb redid the calling of the 5' RACE reads with MiXCR, one entry per CDR3 protein. The table has about 830,000 distinct CDR3 sequences, roughly 64% seen once. The sequenced material came from blood. The receptors come from a man aged 30 to 45 in good health.

The V gene is TRBV5-6, the J gene TRBJ2-4; D is tentatively TRBD1 or TRBD2 (5 bases each). Trimming pared 0 bases from V and 9 bases from J, leaving 16 bases between. This CDR3 contains 15 residues. Germline V gene sequence: CDR1 SGHDT, CDR2 YYEEEE. CDR3 in amino acids: CASSLERQGGGIQYF. The CDR3 bases are TGTGCCAGCAGCTTGGAACGGCAGGGTGGGGGCATTCAGTACTTC.

The rearrangement joins TRBV5-1 to TRBJ2-7, with a tentative D call TRBD2 (5 bases). The germline V gene has CDR1 SGHRS and CDR2 YFSETQ. There are 15 residues in the CDR3. The V end was cut by 0 bases, the J end by 7 bases, with 17 bases between. This CDR3 is CASSLGEGPEGEQYF. The CDR3 DNA reads TGCGCCAGCAGCTTGGGTGAGGGCCCCGAGGGAGAGCAGTACTTC.

This clonotype came up a few times. This rearrangement joins TRBV28 to TRBJ2-2; no clear D. CDR1 is MDHEN and CDR2 is SYDVKM in the germline V gene. V was pared by 2 bases and J by 4 bases, with 5 bases between. The CDR3 has 13 residues. The CDR3 sequence is CASSLGSTGELFF. CDR3 DNA sequence: TGTGCCAGCAGTTTAGGAAGCACCGGGGAGCTGTTTTTT.

V is TRBV28 and J is TRBJ2-1; 7 nucleotides align to TRBD2. The germline V gene encodes CDR1 MDHEN and CDR2 SYDVKM. This CDR3 is 13 amino acids long. Trimming cost V 8 bases and J 3 bases; bases outside gene matches: 4. The CDR3 here is CASLGGSYNEQFF. The DNA for the CDR3 is TGTGCCAGCTTAGGCGGGAGCTACAATGAGCAGTTCTTC.

The chain links TRBV7-2 to TRBJ2-7; TRBD1 or TRBD2 may be the D gene (5 bases each). Germline CDR1 is SGHTA and CDR2 is FQGNSA. The CDR3 totals 15 residues. V was trimmed by 7 bases and J by 0 bases, leaving 16 bases between them. The CDR3, as DNA: TGTGCCAGCACCCTCGCCGGGACGGCCTCCTACGAGCAGTACTTC. Protein product: CASTLAGTASYEQYF.

This chain connects TRBV11-1 to TRBJ2-1, with D possibly TRBD2 on 6 matching bases. V lost 5 bases to trimming and J lost 0 bases, with 14 bases between them. The germline gives CDR1 SGHAT, CDR2 FQDESV (reference sequence). This CDR3 has 16 amino acids. The CDR3 DNA is TGTGCCAGCAGCCTAGGGGAGGCTCGCTCCTACAATGAGCAGTTCTTC. It encodes CASSLGEARSYNEQFF.

This clonotype was found once. This sequence joins TRBV28 and TRBJ1-4, with 7 bases fitting TRBD1. From germline, CDR1 is MDHEN and CDR2 SYDVKM. This CDR3 spans 15 amino acids. V trimming: 4 bases; J trimming: 7 bases; junction bases outside the gene matches: 9. CDR3 region: CASSSGTGEIEKLFF. The CDR3 nucleotides read TGTGCCAGCAGTTCCGGAACAGGGGAGATTGAAAAACTGTTTTTT.

V is TRBV25-1 and J is TRBJ1-4; D possibly corresponds to TRBD1 (6 bases). The germline V gene has CDR1 MGHDK and CDR2 SYGVNS. The CDR3 has 14 residues. V was trimmed by 8 bases and J by 7 bases, leaving 17 bases between them. The CDR3 region is CASLPGHSREKLFF. Written as DNA, the CDR3 is TGTGCCAGCCTTCCGGGACATTCGCGTGAAAAACTGTTTTTT.

The rearrangement uses TRBV7-2 and TRBJ1-1, with D hard to call. The germline V and J ends were trimmed by 1 base and 6 bases, with 9 bases remaining between them. Germline-derived CDR1 and CDR2 are SGHTA and FQGNSA. This CDR3 region has 13 residues. In nucleotides, the CDR3 is TGTGCCAGCAGCTTAGTCTTCCAACCTGAAGCTTTCTTT. Residues: CASSLVFQPEAFF.

This clonotype was observed a handful of times. CDR3 sequence (DNA): TGCAGTGCTTCCGACAGGCGAGCCTTGGAGCAGTACTTC. It encodes CSASDRRALEQYF. The V and J genes are TRBV20-1 and TRBJ2-7, with a weak D call TRBD1 (6 bases). CDR3 size: 13 residues. The germline V gene encodes CDR1 DFQATT and CDR2 SNEGSKA (reference sequence). V was pared by 5 bases and J by 7 bases, with 18 bases between.

The chain joins TRBV20-1 to TRBJ2-1; the D gene is possibly TRBD1 (5 bases). The DNA end is a closer match to TRBJ2-7, so the J assignment may be wrong. CDR1 and CDR2 from the germline V gene are DFQATT and SNEGSKA (reference sequence). The CDR3 extends over 14 amino acids. In DNA form, the CDR3 reads TGCAGTGCTAGAGACAGGGTGATGTACAATGAGCAGTACTTC. It specifies CSARDRVMYNEQYF.

The chain combines TRBV11-3 with TRBJ2-7; D is possibly TRBD1 (5 bases). The germline CDR1 and CDR2 sequences are SGHNT and YENEEA. The V end was cut by 5 bases, the J end by 5 bases, with 13 bases between. The CDR3 contains 13 residues. CDR3: CASSTEQGDEQYF. The CDR3 DNA sequence: TGTGCCAGCAGCACGGAGCAGGGTGACGAGCAGTACTTC. Complete variable domain (other parts from reference TRBV11-3 and TRBJ2-7): EAGVVQSPRYKIIEKKQPVAFWCNPISGHNTLYWYLQNLGQGPELLIRYENEEAVDDSQLPKDRFSAERLKGVDSTLKIQPAELGDSAVYLCASSTEQGDEQYFGPGTRLTVT.

This clonotype was observed a few times. The chain combines TRBV20-1 with TRBJ1-2, with 8 bases that match TRBD1. The CDR3 contains 13 residues. Germline CDR1 and CDR2: DFQATT and SNEGSKA (reference sequence). V lost 6 bases, J lost 8 bases, and 11 bases stayed unmatched. CDR3 region: CSAHGQGGLGYTF. In DNA, the CDR3 is TGCAGTGCCCACGGACAGGGTGGTCTAGGCTACACCTTC.

The CDR3 loop reads CASRARGSGANVLTF. The DNA for the CDR3 is TGTGCCAGCAGAGCTAGGGGCTCTGGGGCCAACGTCCTGACTTTC. V usage is TRBV2 and J usage is TRBJ2-6; the D gene is possibly TRBD1 (5 bases). V lost 6 bases, J lost 0 bases, and 9 bases lay in between. The CDR3 totals 15 residues. Germline loops: CDR1 SNHLY, CDR2 FYNNEI.

V and J are TRBV5-5 and TRBJ2-7; 10 nucleotides align to TRBD1. The better agreement between TRBJ2-5 and the DNA end casts doubt on the J call. The CDR3 is made up of 18 amino acids. Germline loops: CDR1 SGHKS, CDR2 YYEKEE (reference sequence). The CDR3 DNA sequence: TGTGCCAGCGGCCCGGGCCCTAAGACAGGGGGCAAGTTGGAGACCCAGTACTTC. Translated: CASGPGPKTGGKLETQYF.

The DNA of the CDR3 is TGTGGCCCTTCGGGACAGGGGTTCAATGGCTACACCTTC. It translates to CGPSGQGFNGYTF. J is TRBJ1-2 and V is TRBV2; TRBD1 aligns across 10 bases. The CDR3 sequence is 13 residues long. Germline loops: CDR1 SNHLY, CDR2 FYNNEI.

The chain uses TRBV29-1 and TRBJ2-7; TRBD1 or TRBD2 may be the D gene (6 bases each). Germline V gives CDR1 SQVTM, CDR2 ANQGSEA. This CDR3 has 13 residues. With 5 bases removed from V and 2 bases from J, the gap between germline ends came to 13 bases. In nucleotides, the CDR3 is TGCAGCGTTCTAGGGGGGAGAACCTACGAGCAGTACTTC. Its protein product is CSVLGGRTYEQYF.

The CDR3 coding sequence is TGTGCCAGCAGGATTGTCGGGACAGCGGGGGATACGCAGTATTTT. It translates to CASRIVGTAGDTQYF. The chain combines TRBV6-5 with TRBJ2-3; possibly TRBD1 or TRBD2 for D (7 bases each). With 6 bases removed from V and 6 bases from J, the gap between germline ends came to 19 bases. The germline CDR1 and CDR2 sequences are MNHEY and SVGAGI. The CDR3 spans 15 residues.

This clonotype came up a few times. The rearrangement uses TRBV4-1 and TRBJ2-7; 10 positions match TRBD2. CDR3 length: 18 amino acids. The trim removed 0 bases at V and 2 bases at J, leaving 10 bases unmatched. Germline loops: CDR1 MGHRA, CDR2 YSYEKL. CDR3: CASSQDTLAGEITYEQYF. DNA of the CDR3: TGCGCCAGCAGCCAAGATACCCTAGCGGGGGAAATTACCTACGAGCAGTACTTC.

V is TRBV4-3 and J is TRBJ1-2; no reliable D call. The CDR3 has 15 amino acids. Germline V gives CDR1 LGHNA, CDR2 YSLEER. V lost 0 bases and J 4 bases, leaving 12 bases between the germline ends. Here the CDR3 reads CASSQETLPIYGYTF. The CDR3 bases are TGCGCCAGCAGCCAAGAGACCCTCCCCATCTATGGCTACACCTTC.

The rearrangement uses TRBV9 and TRBJ2-1, with D hard to call. There are 12 residues in the CDR3. Per the germline V gene, CDR1 is SGDLS and CDR2 is YYNGEE. The V gene lost 2 bases and the J gene lost 9 bases, with 9 bases spanning the gap. The CDR3 here is CASSVAWGEQFF. CDR3 in DNA: TGTGCCAGCAGCGTGGCATGGGGTGAGCAGTTCTTC.

V and J are TRBV19 and TRBJ2-6; a weak D match, TRBD2 (5 bases). The V and J ends lost 8 bases and 1 base respectively, with 9 bases between them. The V gene's germline CDR1 is LNHDA and CDR2 SQIVND (reference sequence). The CDR3 totals 14 residues. In nucleotides, the CDR3 is TGTGCCAGTGGAGGTGGGTCTGGGGCCAACGTCCTGACTTTC. It translates to CASGGGSGANVLTF. Looking up the rest from reference TRBV19 and TRBJ2-6 gives the full variable domain: DGGITQSPKYLFRKEGQNVTLSCEQNLNHDAMYWYRQDPGQGLRLIYYSQIVNDFQKGDIAEGYSVSREKKESFPLTVTSAQKNPTAFYLCASGGGSGANVLTFGAGSRLTVL.

This clonotype has more than one count but fewer than ten. This sequence joins TRBV3-1 and TRBJ2-4; 7 bases fit TRBD1. The tail of the sequence fits TRBJ2-7 better, so the J call may be wrong. Germline V gene lookup returns CDR1 LGHDT and CDR2 YNNKEL (reference sequence). The CDR3 consists of 14 residues. Here the CDR3 DNA reads TGTGCCAGCAGCCAAGACCGGGACAGCTACGAGCAGTACTTC. It is translated as CASSQDRDSYEQYF.

This chain joins TRBV9 and TRBJ2-5; D perhaps matches TRBD1 (5 bases). Germline-derived CDR1 and CDR2 are SGDLS and YYNGEE. Trimming took off 5 bases at V and 5 bases at J, with 10 bases between the two ends. This CDR3 is built from 12 residues. CDR3 nucleotide sequence: TGTGCCAGCAGTCAATCAGGGGAGACCCAGTACTTC. Protein sequence: CASSQSGETQYF.

The table lists this clonotype with a count of one. The chain couples TRBV2 to TRBJ2-4; 11 positions agree with TRBD2. The J call may be in error: the DNA end matches TRBJ2-7 better. This CDR3 has 13 residues. Germline CDR1 reads SNHLY; CDR2 reads FYNNEI. As DNA, the CDR3 is TGTGCCACCAGGACTAGCGGGTTGTACGAGCAGTACTTC. The encoded protein is CATRTSGLYEQYF.

The chain has TRBV10-3 and TRBJ2-1; D possibly corresponds to TRBD2 (5 bases). From germline, CDR1 is ENHRY and CDR2 SYGVKD. The V end lost 9 bases, the J end lost 0 bases, and 9 bases lay between the germline ends. CDR3 length equals 13 residues. CDR3 loop: CAIRGSSYNEQFF. The DNA of the CDR3 is TGTGCCATTCGTGGGAGCTCCTACAATGAGCAGTTCTTC.

The gene calls are TRBV9 and TRBJ1-2; the D is unclear. The CDR3 spans 12 residues. Trimming shortened V by 3 bases and J by 8 bases, and 11 bases separated the two germline ends. Germline-derived CDR1 and CDR2 are SGDLS and YYNGEE. CDR3 sequence: CASSAASGGYTF. The CDR3 bases are TGTGCCAGCAGCGCAGCTTCAGGAGGCTACACCTTC.

The chain employs TRBV7-2 and TRBJ1-5, with D tentatively TRBD1 (5 bases). CDR3 length: 17 amino acids. Germline CDR1 reads SGHTA; CDR2 reads FQGNSA. Deletions cut 0 bases from V and 4 bases from J, with 16 bases between. This CDR3 reads CASSLARDGAENQPQHF. The CDR3 DNA reads TGTGCCAGCAGCTTAGCAAGGGACGGGGCTGAAAATCAGCCCCAGCATTTT.